Following are 22 T cell receptor beta chains from one sample sequenced in a study of blood T cell repertoires in COVID-19. Data came from immunoSEQ multiplex PCR; TCRdb stores just in-frame clones and leaves some out. Of approximately 230,000 clones listed, around 85% are singletons. The sample was peripheral blood. The origin of the receptors is an older man with acute or convalescent COVID-19.

V gene TRBV6-4 combines with J gene TRBJ2-1; 10 nucleotides line up with TRBD2. After removal of 3 bases from V and 6 bases from J, the junction contained 5 bases not matched to a gene. This CDR3 is built from 15 residues. Germline assignment: CDR1 MRHNA and CDR2 SNTAGT. The CDR3 protein is CASSDKLAGTNEQFF. DNA for the CDR3: TGTGCCAGCAGTGATAAACTAGCGGGGACCAATGAGCAGTTCTTC.

Only one count was recorded for this clone. The chain carries TRBV18 and TRBJ1-6, with D unclear. The CDR3 covers 15 residues. V lost 2 bases to trimming and J lost 3 bases, with 8 bases between them. From germline, CDR1 is KGHSH and CDR2 LQKENI. CDR3 protein: CASSPIGDYNSPLHF. CDR3 coding DNA: TGTGCCAGCTCACCAATCGGGGACTATAATTCACCCCTCCACTTT.

This chain uses TRBV11-2 with TRBJ2-4, with D perhaps TRBD1 (5 bases). CDR1 and CDR2 from the germline V gene are SGHAT and FQNNGV. The CDR3 contains 13 residues. The V and J ends lost 5 bases and 5 bases respectively, with 10 bases between them. Here the CDR3 DNA reads TGTGCCAGCAGCCGAGACAGACAAAACATTCAGTACTTC. Translation: CASSRDRQNIQYF.

The DNA for the CDR3 is TGTGCCAGCAGCCAAGCCGCAGGGCAAGAGACCCAGTACTTC. The encoded protein is CASSQAAGQETQYF. V usage is TRBV3-1 (or the pseudogene TRBV3-2) and J usage is TRBJ2-5; the D gene is possibly TRBD1 (5 bases). This CDR3 has 14 amino acids. V lost 1 base to trimming and J lost 2 bases, with 8 bases between them. The germline gives CDR1 LGHDT, CDR2 YNNKEL (reference sequence).

This clone occurred once. The genes are TRBV7-9 and TRBJ2-7, with D possibly TRBD1 on 6 matching bases. The V end was cut by 5 bases, the J end by 2 bases, with 16 bases between. The CDR3 totals 15 residues. CDR1 is SEHNR, CDR2 FQNEAQ, per germline (reference sequence). CDR3 DNA: TGTGCCAGCAGCCTGTCCCAGGGGTATCCCTACGAGCAGTACTTC. Residues: CASSLSQGYPYEQYF.

The chain employs TRBV28 and TRBJ1-5, with 7 positions matching TRBD1. The J segment lost 7 bases and the V segment lost 6 bases, leaving 12 bases of the junction unmatched. The CDR3 has 15 residues. Germline V gene sequence: CDR1 MDHEN, CDR2 SYDVKM. The CDR3 loop reads CASSRFRDSRQPQHF. CDR3 sequence (DNA): TGTGCCAGCAGCCGTTTCCGGGACAGTAGGCAGCCCCAGCATTTT.

The chain couples TRBV5-8 to TRBJ1-5; the D gene is possibly TRBD1 (6 bases). Trimming pared 3 bases from V and 3 bases from J, leaving 10 bases between. Germline values: CDR1 SGHTS, CDR2 YDEGEE. The CDR3 loop spans 14 amino acids. The CDR3 coding sequence is TGTGCCAGCAGCTCCGACAGGTACAATCAGCCCCAGCATTTT. Amino acids: CASSSDRYNQPQHF.

The sample holds a few counts of this clone. This chain links TRBV6-5 with TRBJ1-5, with D possibly TRBD1 on 6 matching bases. The ends were cut back, 6 bases at V and 3 bases at J, with 15 bases in the middle. The CDR3 contains 15 residues. CDR1 MNHEY and CDR2 SVGAGI come from the germline V gene. The CDR3 bases are TGTGCCAGCAGCCCCTTGGACAGCCTCAATCAGCCCCAGCATTTT. Its translation: CASSPLDSLNQPQHF.

The rearrangement uses TRBV7-8 and TRBJ2-5; D might be TRBD1 (6 bases). The CDR3 contains 15 residues. CDR1 is SGHVS, CDR2 FQNEAQ, per germline. Trimming shortened V by 0 bases and J by 2 bases, and 10 bases separated the two germline ends. The DNA for the CDR3 is TGTGCCAGCAGCTTAGCCCCAGGGGAGCAAGAGACCCAGTACTTC. This encodes CASSLAPGEQETQYF.

This CDR3 reads CASIPAGDSYEQYF. CDR3 bases: TGTGCCAGCATACCAGCCGGGGACTCCTACGAGCAGTACTTC. The J gene is TRBJ2-7, the V gene TRBV6-4, with D possibly matching TRBD2 (5 bases). CDR3 length equals 14 residues. Germline-derived CDR1 and CDR2 are MRHNA and SNTAGT. Trimming stripped 7 bases from V and 0 bases from J, with 13 bases between.

The chain joins TRBV21-1 to TRBJ2-7; the table's D call of TRBD2 was not tested on the DNA. TRBV21-1 is a pseudogene segment. There are 15 residues in the CDR3. CDR3 DNA: TGTGCCAGCAGCACCTCGGGGGAGAGCTCCTACGAGCAGTACTTC. It translates to CASSTSGESSYEQYF.

CDR3 DNA sequence: TGTGCCAGCTCACCCCTTAAAGTATTAGGCGGGGCGAAAACCTCCTACGAGCAGTACTTC. This codes for CASSPLKVLGGAKTSYEQYF. The V call is TRBV18, the J call TRBJ2-7; D might be TRBD2 (6 bases). The V and J ends lost 3 bases and 0 bases respectively, with 27 bases between them. Looked up from germline, CDR1 is KGHSH and CDR2 is LQKENI. The CDR3 runs to 20 residues.

The gene calls are TRBV7-3 and TRBJ2-3, with 9 bases aligning to TRBD1. V lost 4 bases and J lost 6; bases outside the gene matches: 8. CDR1 is SGHTA, CDR2 FQGTGA, per germline. This CDR3 comprises 15 residues. CDR3 DNA: TGTGCCAGCAGCTCGGGACAGGGTGTTTTGGATACGCAGTATTTT. This sequence encodes CASSSGQGVLDTQYF.

This clone is a singleton in its sample. For the CDR3, the DNA is TGCGCCAGCAGCTTGGCCCCGGGACTAGCGGGGGCGATGACAGATACGCAGTATTTT. Protein: CASSLAPGLAGAMTDTQYF. This sequence joins TRBV5-1 and TRBJ2-3; TRBD2 agrees at 14 bases. The CDR3 runs 19 residues. Trimming at V came to 0 bases and at J to 3 bases, leaving 9 bases not matched to a gene. Germline V gene lookup returns CDR1 SGHRS and CDR2 YFSETQ.

A few counts support this clone. This rearrangement joins TRBV5-5 to TRBJ1-2; D remains ambiguous. V was clipped by 0 bases and J by 0 bases, with 9 bases between them. Germline V gene data show CDR1 as SGHKS and CDR2 as YYEKEE (reference sequence). The CDR3 length is 15 residues. The CDR3 sequence is CASSLGGGTNYGYTF. Written as DNA, the CDR3 is TGTGCCAGCAGCTTGGGGGGAGGAACTAACTATGGCTACACCTTC.

The genes are TRBV4-1 and TRBJ2-3, with D possibly matching TRBD2 (5 bases). V lost 1 base and J lost 5, with 13 bases in between. The germline V gene encodes CDR1 MGHRA and CDR2 YSYEKL. This CDR3 has 15 residues. Here the CDR3 reads CASSQAGVGGDTQYF. CDR3 in DNA: TGCGCCAGCAGCCAAGCTGGGGTCGGAGGAGATACGCAGTATTTT.

The rearrangement joins TRBV24-1 to TRBJ2-3; TRBD2 aligns across 10 bases. This CDR3 spans 15 amino acids. CDR1 is KGHDR, CDR2 SFDVKD, per germline. The V segment lost 3 bases and the J segment 5 bases; nucleotides outside the gene matches: 4. DNA for the CDR3: TGTGCCACCAGTGATCAGCGGGGGGGAAAAGATACGCAGTATTTT. Translation gives CATSDQRGGKDTQYF.

The rearrangement uses TRBV5-6 and TRBJ2-7; 8 bases map to TRBD1. Germline V gives CDR1 SGHDT, CDR2 YYEEEE. With 0 bases clipped from V and 3 bases from J, the junction kept 8 bases outside the gene matches. The CDR3 extends over 16 amino acids. The CDR3 region has the DNA TGTGCCAGCAGCTTGGTGCCCCGACAGGGGAACTACGAGCAGTACTTC. Its translation is CASSLVPRQGNYEQYF.

This clone was counted once. The chain employs TRBV2 and TRBJ2-1, with 8 bases aligning to TRBD1. Germline loops: CDR1 SNHLY, CDR2 FYNNEI. The CDR3 loop spans 15 amino acids. V lost 4 bases and J lost 6; bases outside the gene matches: 8. CDR3 protein: CASSGARGRANEQFF. DNA for the CDR3: TGTGCCAGCAGTGGGGCCAGGGGGCGAGCCAATGAGCAGTTCTTC.

The genes are TRBV12-5 and TRBJ2-3; 10 positions agree with TRBD1. CDR3 length: 20 residues. Trimming took 2 bases from V and 8 from J; bases not matched to a gene: 22. CDR1 is LGHNT, CDR2 FRNRAP, per germline. CDR3 in amino acids: CASGLFRSTVGTGDLGTQYF. In nucleotides, the CDR3 is TGTGCTAGTGGTTTGTTCCGGTCGACGGTGGGGACAGGGGACCTGGGTACGCAGTATTTT.

This clone was seen only a few times. The genes are TRBV5-1 and TRBJ2-3, with TRBD2 matching over 11 bases. This CDR3 has 20 residues. V lost 4 bases, J lost 0 bases, and 16 bases stayed unmatched. The germline gives CDR1 SGHRS, CDR2 YFSETQ. Here the CDR3 DNA reads TGCGCCAGCAGCGCGGGGCGGGGGACTAGCGGCTCGAGAAGCACAGATACGCAGTATTTT. Encoded protein: CASSAGRGTSGSRSTDTQYF.

The chain links TRBV7-2 to TRBJ2-2; no definite D call. Germline lookup yields CDR1 SGHTA and CDR2 FQGNSA. The CDR3 has 15 amino acids. The ends were cut back, 5 bases at V and 6 bases at J, with 16 bases in the middle. DNA for the CDR3: TGTGCCAGCAGCCCAGCAGGTGTCGGCGCCGGGGAGCTGTTTTTT. Residues: CASSPAGVGAGELFF.